This T cell receptor beta chain stems from a study of T-cell reconstitution after alpha-beta-depleted transplantation in children. This clonotype has ten or more counts. V was pared by 7 bases and J by 4 bases, with 4 bases of the junction left unmatched. In germline, CDR1 is SQVTM, CDR2 ANQGSEA. The CDR3 spans 11 residues. Unique molecular identifiers featured in how the TCRbeta library was prepared. TCRdb reprocessed the PCR reads with MiXCR, giving one entry per CDR3 protein. The sample records over 400,000 distinct CDR3 sequences, about 12% being singletons. The source is a human donor who donated a stem cell graft to a child with combined immunodeficiency. V is TRBV29-1 and J is TRBJ2-7; 7 positions agree with TRBD1. Specimen: PBMCs from the stem cell graft donor, collected from the stem cell graft. The CDR3 nucleotides read TGCAGCGCTGGGACAGAGTACGAGCAGTACTTC. Its protein product is CSAGTEYEQYF.